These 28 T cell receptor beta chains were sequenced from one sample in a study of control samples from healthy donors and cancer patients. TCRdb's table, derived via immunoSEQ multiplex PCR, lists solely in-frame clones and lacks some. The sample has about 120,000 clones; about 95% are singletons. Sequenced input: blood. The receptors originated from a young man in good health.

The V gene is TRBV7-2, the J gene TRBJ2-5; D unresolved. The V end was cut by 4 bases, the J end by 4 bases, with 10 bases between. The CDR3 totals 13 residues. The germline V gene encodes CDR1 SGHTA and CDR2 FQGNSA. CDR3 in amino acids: CASSYGPAETQYF. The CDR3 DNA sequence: TGTGCCAGCAGCTACGGTCCCGCAGAGACCCAGTACTTC.

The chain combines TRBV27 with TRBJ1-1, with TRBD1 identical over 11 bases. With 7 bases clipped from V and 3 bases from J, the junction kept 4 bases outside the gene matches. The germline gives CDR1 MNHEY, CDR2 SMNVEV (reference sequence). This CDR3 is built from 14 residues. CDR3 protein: CASTTGQGDTEAFF. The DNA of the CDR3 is TGTGCCAGCACCACGGGACAGGGGGACACTGAAGCTTTCTTT.

The chain's CDR3 is CASSGRDPQFGELFF. CDR3 in DNA: TGTGCCAGCAGCGGCCGGGACCCCCAATTTGGGGAGCTGTTTTTT. This chain joins TRBV9 and TRBJ2-2; D is possibly TRBD1 or TRBD2 (5 bases each). V lost 3 bases to trimming and J lost 8 bases, with 17 bases between them. CDR1 SGDLS and CDR2 YYNGEE come from the germline V gene. The CDR3 contains 15 residues. The full variable domain, in which reference TRBV9 and TRBJ2-2 provide the parts outside the CDR3, is DSGVTQTPKHLITATGQRVTLRCSPRSGDLSVYWYQQSLDQGLQFLIQYYNGEERAKGNILERFSAQQFPDLHSELNLSSLELGDSALYFCASSGRDPQFGELFFGEGSRLTVL.

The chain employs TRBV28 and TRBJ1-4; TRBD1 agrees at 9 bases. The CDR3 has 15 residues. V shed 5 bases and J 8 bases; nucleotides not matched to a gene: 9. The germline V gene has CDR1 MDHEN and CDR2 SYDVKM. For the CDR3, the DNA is TGTGCCAGCAGTGAGACCGGGACAGGGAAGGAAAAACTGTTTTTT. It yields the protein CASSETGTGKEKLFF. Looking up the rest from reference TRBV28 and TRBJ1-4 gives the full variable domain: DVKVTQSSRYLVKRTGEKVFLECVQDMDHENMFWYRQDPGLGLRLIYFSYDVKMKEKGDIPEGYSVSREKKERFSLILESASTNQTSMYLCASSETGTGKEKLFFGSGTQLSVL.

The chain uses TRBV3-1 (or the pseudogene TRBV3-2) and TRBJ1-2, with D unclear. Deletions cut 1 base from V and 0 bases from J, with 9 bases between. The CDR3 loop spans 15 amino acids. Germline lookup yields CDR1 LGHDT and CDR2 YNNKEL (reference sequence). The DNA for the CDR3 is TGTGCCAGCAGCCAAGGTGGATCCTCTAACTATGGCTACACCTTC. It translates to CASSQGGSSNYGYTF.

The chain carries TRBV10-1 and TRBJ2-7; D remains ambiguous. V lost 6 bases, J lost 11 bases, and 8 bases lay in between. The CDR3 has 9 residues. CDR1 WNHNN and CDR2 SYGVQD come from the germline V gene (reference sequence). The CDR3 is CASRPGKYF. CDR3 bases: TGCGCCAGCAGGCCCGGAAAGTACTTC.

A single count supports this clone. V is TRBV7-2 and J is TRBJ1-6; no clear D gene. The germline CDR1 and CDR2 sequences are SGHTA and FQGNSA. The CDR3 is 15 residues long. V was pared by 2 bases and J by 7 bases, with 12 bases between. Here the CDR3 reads CASSLFRQVNSPLHF. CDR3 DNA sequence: TGTGCCAGCAGCTTATTTAGGCAGGTCAATTCACCCCTCCACTTT.

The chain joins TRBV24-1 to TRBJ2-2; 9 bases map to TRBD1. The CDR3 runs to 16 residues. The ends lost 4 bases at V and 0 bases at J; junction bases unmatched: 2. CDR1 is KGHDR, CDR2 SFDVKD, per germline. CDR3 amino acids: CATSEGTGSNTGELFF. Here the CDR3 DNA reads TGTGCCACCAGTGAGGGGACAGGGTCGAACACCGGGGAGCTGTTTTTT.

DNA for the CDR3: TGTGCCAGCAGCCAACTCTCCGGGAGAAGTTATAATTCACCCCTCCACTTT. It is translated as CASSQLSGRSYNSPLHF. The chain employs TRBV14 and TRBJ1-6; unclear D gene. V dropped 2 bases and J dropped 4 bases, with 15 bases sitting between them. This CDR3 contains 17 residues. CDR1 and CDR2 from the germline V gene are SGHDN and FVKESK.

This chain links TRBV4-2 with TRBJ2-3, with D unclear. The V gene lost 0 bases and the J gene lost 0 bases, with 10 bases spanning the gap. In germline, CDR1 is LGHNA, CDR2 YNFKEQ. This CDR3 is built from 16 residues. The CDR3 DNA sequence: TGTGCCAGCAGCCAAGATCCCAGAACTAGCACAGATACGCAGTATTTT. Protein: CASSQDPRTSTDTQYF.

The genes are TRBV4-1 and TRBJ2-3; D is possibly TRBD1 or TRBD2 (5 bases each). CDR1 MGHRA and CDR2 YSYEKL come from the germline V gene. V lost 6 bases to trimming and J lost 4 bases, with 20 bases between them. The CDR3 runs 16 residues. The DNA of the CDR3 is TGCGCCAGCAGTCCTCCCCCAGGGATGGAGGCAGATACGCAGTATTTT. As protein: CASSPPPGMEADTQYF.

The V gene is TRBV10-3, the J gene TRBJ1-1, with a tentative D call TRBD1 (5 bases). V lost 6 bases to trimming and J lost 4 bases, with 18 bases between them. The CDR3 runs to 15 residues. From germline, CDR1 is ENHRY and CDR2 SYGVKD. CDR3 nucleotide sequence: TGTGCCATCAGCGCCGGGACGAGCAGGAGCACTGAAGCTTTCTTT. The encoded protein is CAISAGTSRSTEAFF.

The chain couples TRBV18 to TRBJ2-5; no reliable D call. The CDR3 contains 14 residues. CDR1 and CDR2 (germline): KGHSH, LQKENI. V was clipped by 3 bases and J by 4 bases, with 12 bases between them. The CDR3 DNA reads TGTGCCAGCTCACCGAACTCAGGTAGAGAGACCCAGTACTTC. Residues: CASSPNSGRETQYF.

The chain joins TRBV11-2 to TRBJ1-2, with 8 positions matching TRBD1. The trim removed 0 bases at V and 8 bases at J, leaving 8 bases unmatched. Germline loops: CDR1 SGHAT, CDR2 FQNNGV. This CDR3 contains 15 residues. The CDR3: CASSLDLGQGFGYTF. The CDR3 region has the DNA TGTGCCAGCAGCTTAGATTTAGGACAGGGCTTCGGCTACACCTTC. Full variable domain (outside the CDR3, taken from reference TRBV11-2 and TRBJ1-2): EAGVAQSPRYKIIEKRQSVAFWCNPISGHATLYWYQQILGQGPKLLIQFQNNGVVDDSQLPKDRFSAERLKGVDSTLKIQPAKLEDSAVYLCASSLDLGQGFGYTFGSGTRLTVV.

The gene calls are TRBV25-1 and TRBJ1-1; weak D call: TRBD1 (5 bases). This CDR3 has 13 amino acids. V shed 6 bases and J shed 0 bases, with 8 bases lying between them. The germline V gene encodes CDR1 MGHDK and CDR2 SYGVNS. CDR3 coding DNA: TGTGCCAGCAGGGACACTTTGAACACTGAAGCTTTCTTT. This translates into CASRDTLNTEAFF.

CDR3 protein: CASGLRGAGNTIYF. The CDR3 bases are TGTGCCAGCGGGCTGCGAGGGGCCGGAAACACCATATATTTT. The V gene is TRBV7-2, the J gene TRBJ1-3; D might be TRBD1 (5 bases). This CDR3 comprises 14 residues. Per the germline V gene, CDR1 is SGHTA and CDR2 is FQGNSA. V was pared by 8 bases and J by 4 bases, with 15 bases between.

CDR3 DNA sequence: TGTGCCAGCAGTTTCGTAAGTCGGAAATCACCCCTCCACTTT. It specifies CASSFVSRKSPLHF. The genes are TRBV28 and TRBJ1-6; D unclear. The CDR3 sequence is 14 residues long. Germline V lookup: CDR1 MDHEN, CDR2 SYDVKM. The V end lost 3 bases, the J end lost 10 bases, and 13 bases lay between the germline ends.

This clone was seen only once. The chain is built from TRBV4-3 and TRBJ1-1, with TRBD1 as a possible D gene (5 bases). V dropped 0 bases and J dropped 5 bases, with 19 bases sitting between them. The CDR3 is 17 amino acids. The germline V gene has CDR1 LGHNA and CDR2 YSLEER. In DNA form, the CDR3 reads TGCGCCAGCAGCCAAGAAGTCGGTACGATCGGGGGAACTGAAGCTTTCTTT. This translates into CASSQEVGTIGGTEAFF.

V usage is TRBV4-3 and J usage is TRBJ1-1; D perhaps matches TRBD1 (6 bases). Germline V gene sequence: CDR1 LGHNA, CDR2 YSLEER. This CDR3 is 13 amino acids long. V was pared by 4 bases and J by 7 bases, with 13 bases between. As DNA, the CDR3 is TGCGCCAGCAGCCCCCATGGACAGATTGAAGCTTTCTTT. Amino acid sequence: CASSPHGQIEAFF.

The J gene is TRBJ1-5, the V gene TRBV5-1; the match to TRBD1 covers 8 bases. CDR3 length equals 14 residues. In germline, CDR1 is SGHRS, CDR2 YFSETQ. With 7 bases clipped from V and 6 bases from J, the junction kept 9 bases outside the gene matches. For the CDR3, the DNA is TGCGCCAGCTCCCCCGGACAGGGCGTTCAGCCCCAGCATTTT. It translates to CASSPGQGVQPQHF. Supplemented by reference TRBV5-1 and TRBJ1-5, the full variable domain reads KAGVTQTPRYLIKTRGQQVTLSCSPISGHRSVSWYQQTPGQGLQFLFEYFSETQRNKGNFPGRFSGRQFSNSRSEMNVSTLELGDSALYLCASSPGQGVQPQHFGDGTRLSIL.

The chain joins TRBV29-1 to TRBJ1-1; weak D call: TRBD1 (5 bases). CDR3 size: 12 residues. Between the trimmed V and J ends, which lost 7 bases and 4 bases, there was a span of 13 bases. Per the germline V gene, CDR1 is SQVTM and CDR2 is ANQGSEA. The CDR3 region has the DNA TGCAGCGCTCAGGGAGGAGGCACTGAAGCTTTCTTT. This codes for CSAQGGGTEAFF.

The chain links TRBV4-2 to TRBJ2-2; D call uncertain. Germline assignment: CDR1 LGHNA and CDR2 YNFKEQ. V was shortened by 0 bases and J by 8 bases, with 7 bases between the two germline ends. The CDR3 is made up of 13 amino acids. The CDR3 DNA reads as TGTGCCAGCAGCCAAGATGGGGTGGGGGAGCTGTTTTTT. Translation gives CASSQDGVGELFF.

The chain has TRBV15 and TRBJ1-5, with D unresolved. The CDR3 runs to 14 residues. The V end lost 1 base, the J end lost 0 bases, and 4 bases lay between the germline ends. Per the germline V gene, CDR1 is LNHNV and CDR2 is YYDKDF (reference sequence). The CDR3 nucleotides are TGTGCCACCAGCAGAGGGGCTAGCAATCAGCCCCAGCATTTT. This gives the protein CATSRGASNQPQHF.

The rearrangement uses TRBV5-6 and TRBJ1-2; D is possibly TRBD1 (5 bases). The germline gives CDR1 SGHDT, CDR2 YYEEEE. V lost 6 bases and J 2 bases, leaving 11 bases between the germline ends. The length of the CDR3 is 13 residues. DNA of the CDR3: TGTGCCAGCACCGAGGGACCGAACTATGGCTACACCTTC. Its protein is CASTEGPNYGYTF.

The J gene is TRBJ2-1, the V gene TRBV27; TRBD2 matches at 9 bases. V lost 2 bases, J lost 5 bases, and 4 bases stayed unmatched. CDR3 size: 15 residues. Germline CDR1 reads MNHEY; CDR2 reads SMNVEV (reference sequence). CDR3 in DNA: TGTGCCAGCAGTTTACTGCTAGCGGGGAACAATGAGCAGTTCTTC. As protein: CASSLLLAGNNEQFF.

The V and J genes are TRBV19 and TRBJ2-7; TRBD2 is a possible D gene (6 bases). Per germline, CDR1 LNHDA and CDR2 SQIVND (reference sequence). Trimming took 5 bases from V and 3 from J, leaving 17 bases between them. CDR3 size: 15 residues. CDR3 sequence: CASSPQFGGNYEQYF. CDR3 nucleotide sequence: TGTGCCAGTAGTCCCCAGTTTGGGGGGAACTACGAGCAGTACTTC.

DNA for the CDR3: TGCGCCAGCAGCTTGGATCCTGGACAGGGCTACGAGCAGTACTTC. Translation gives CASSLDPGQGYEQYF. This chain uses TRBV5-1 with TRBJ2-7, with TRBD1 matching 8 bases. The germline gives CDR1 SGHRS, CDR2 YFSETQ. The CDR3 has 15 residues. J was trimmed by 3 bases and V by 0 bases; bases with no gene match: 5. Drawing the rest from reference TRBV5-1 and TRBJ2-7, the complete variable domain is KAGVTQTPRYLIKTRGQQVTLSCSPISGHRSVSWYQQTPGQGLQFLFEYFSETQRNKGNFPGRFSGRQFSNSRSEMNVSTLELGDSALYLCASSLDPGQGYEQYFGPGTRLTVT.

The CDR3 loop reads CASSLTGRGPYNEQFF. The CDR3 region has the DNA TGTGCCAGCAGCTTAACGGGTCGGGGCCCCTACAATGAGCAGTTCTTC. V gene TRBV5-6 combines with J gene TRBJ2-1; D might be TRBD1 or TRBD2, each matching 5 bases. The CDR3 extends over 16 amino acids. The germline V gene encodes CDR1 SGHDT and CDR2 YYEEEE. V was cut by 2 bases and J by 2 bases, with 14 bases left in between.